This T cell receptor (beta chain) was captured by sequencing in a study of blood T cell repertoires in COVID-19 (dated by TCRdb to 2018 to 2021). In the study overall: Collaborator samples came from the United States, Italy and Spain and covered acute and convalescent phases of COVID-19. The dataset comprised deeply sampled blood TCRbeta repertoires from subjects exposed to, actively infected with, or recovered from COVID-19. The prospective study material was composed of cDNA or gDNA derived from T cells, B-cell-depleted T cells, or PBMCs. A de-identified subject ID, COVID-19 status, age in years and sex were almost always included in the sample metadata. Where HLA class I and class II types were available, the types were taken from metadata supplied by the sample provider, not from assay-based typing. The repertoires were released in a freely available public database intended as a resource for research on the immune response to SARS-CoV-2. Samples were obtained from the ongoing ImmuneRACE study (first 160 participants) and from over 1,000 subjects provided by 6 global collaborators.

What the research found in general, with its limitations: How much clinical and demographic metadata was included differed by source and by participant, and the metadata was provided uncurated.

Whole blood was collected in K2EDTA tubes by collaborating institutions according to the institutions' own protocols. Collaborator samples were shipped for TCRbeta analysis as frozen whole blood, isolated PBMCs, or DNA extracted from either sample type. The junction carries 9 bases between V and J, which are trimmed by 3 bases and 3 bases respectively. The germline V gene encodes CDR1 LNHDA and CDR2 SQIVND (reference sequence). Including the terminal cysteine and phenylalanine, the CDR3 comprises 13 residues. Only CDR3 DNA remains: 39 bases, in frame from the first base. The immunoSEQ Assay, a bias-controlled multiplex PCR, was used to amplify TCRbeta CDR3 regions from genomic DNA. Turning to the authors' computational methods: The number of nucleated cells in each sample was estimated from the amplification of reference gene primers within the assay. Sequence reads were collapsed and filtered to measure the absolute abundance of every unique TCRbeta CDR3 rearrangement. For each sample, productive Simpson clonality was calculated as the square root of Simpson's diversity index over productive rearrangements. What TCRdb holds here is the immuneACCESS table cut down to in-frame rearrangements. Part of the clones is not present; checked against another copy, under half of the missing clones reflect an unresolved V gene, and the others are unexplained. The V and J calls and the clone size are those of that table, but D and trimming were determined from the DNA. The sample table holds approximately 110,000 clones, of which about 85% were seen once. Jointly, the top ten make up about 13% of the sample.

This clone appeared once. This clone's antigen is unknown. No qualities accompany the bases; no much larger clone lies one base away. This TCR derives from a human donor in a cohort sampled during active COVID-19. The sample taken for sequencing was peripheral blood. The V and J genes are TRBV19 and TRBJ2-7; no D segment can be confidently identified. The DNA sequence is TGTGCCAGTAGTATTCGACATTACTACGAGCAGTACTTC. Its translation reads: CASSIRHYYEQYF.